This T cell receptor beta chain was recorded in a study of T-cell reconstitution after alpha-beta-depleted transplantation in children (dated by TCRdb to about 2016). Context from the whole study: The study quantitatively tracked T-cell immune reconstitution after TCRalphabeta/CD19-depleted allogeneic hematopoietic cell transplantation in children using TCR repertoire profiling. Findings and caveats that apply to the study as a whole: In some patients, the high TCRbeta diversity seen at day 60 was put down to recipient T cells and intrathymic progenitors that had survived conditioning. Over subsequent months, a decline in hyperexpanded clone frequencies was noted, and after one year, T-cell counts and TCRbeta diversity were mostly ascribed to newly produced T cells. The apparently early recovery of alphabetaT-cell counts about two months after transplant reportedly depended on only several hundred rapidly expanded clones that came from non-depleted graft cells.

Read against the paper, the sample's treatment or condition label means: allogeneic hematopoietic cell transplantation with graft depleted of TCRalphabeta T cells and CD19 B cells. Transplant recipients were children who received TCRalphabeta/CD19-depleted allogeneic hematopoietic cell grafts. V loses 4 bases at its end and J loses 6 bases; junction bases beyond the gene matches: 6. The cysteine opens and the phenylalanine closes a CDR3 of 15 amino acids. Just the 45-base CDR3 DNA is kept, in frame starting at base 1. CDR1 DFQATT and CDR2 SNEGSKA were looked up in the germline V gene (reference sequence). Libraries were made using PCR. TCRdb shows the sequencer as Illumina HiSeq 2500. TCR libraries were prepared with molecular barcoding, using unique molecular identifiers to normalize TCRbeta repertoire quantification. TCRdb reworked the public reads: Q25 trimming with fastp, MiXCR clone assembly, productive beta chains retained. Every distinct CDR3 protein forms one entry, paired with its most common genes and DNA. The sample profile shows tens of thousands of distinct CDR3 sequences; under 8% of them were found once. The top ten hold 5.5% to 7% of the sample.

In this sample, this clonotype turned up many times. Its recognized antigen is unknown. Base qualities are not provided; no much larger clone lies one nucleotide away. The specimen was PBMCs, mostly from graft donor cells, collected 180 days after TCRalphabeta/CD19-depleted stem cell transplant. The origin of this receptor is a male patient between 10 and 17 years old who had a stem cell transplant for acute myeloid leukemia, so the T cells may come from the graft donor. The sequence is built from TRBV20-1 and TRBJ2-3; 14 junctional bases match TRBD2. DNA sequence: TGCAGTGCTACGGCGGGACTAGCGGGAGCCGATACGCAGTATTTT. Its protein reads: CSATAGLAGADTQYF.